The 32 T cell receptor beta chains below were found in one sample sequenced in a study of T cell repertoires in cytomegalovirus infection. From the reads, TCRdb called clonotypes with MiXCR, one entry per CDR3 protein. The sample records 450,000 to 550,000 distinct CDR3 sequences, approximately 16% being singletons. The sample consisted of CD8+ T cells from PBMCs. These TCRs come from a human donor in good health (CMV status not recorded). Some clones in this sample may be carry-over from other donors' samples.

The V call is TRBV13, the J call TRBJ2-5; TRBD2 agrees at 11 bases. The junction had 7 bases not matched to a gene; V was cut back by 5 bases and J by 5 bases. Germline V lookup: CDR1 PRHDT, CDR2 FYEKMQ (reference sequence). This CDR3 comprises 15 residues. The CDR3 is CASSTSGGIGETQYF. CDR3 DNA sequence: TGTGCCAGCAGCACTAGCGGGGGTATTGGGGAGACCCAGTACTTC. The full variable domain, rest sourced from reference TRBV13 and TRBJ2-5, is AAGVIQSPRHLIKEKRETATLKCYPIPRHDTVYWYQQGPGQDPQFLISFYEKMQSDKGSIPDRFSAQQFSDYHSELNMSSLELGDSALYFCASSTSGGIGETQYFGPGTRLLVL.

In this sample, this clonotype turned up a few times. The rearrangement uses TRBV9 and TRBJ2-3; 8 bases align to TRBD2. In germline, CDR1 is SGDLS, CDR2 YYNGEE. The CDR3 has 17 amino acids. The ends lost 4 bases at V and 2 bases at J; junction bases unmatched: 12. The CDR3 DNA reads TGTGCCAGCAGCCCCGGGGGATCGGGGGGGTTCACAGATACGCAGTATTTT. This translates into CASSPGGSGGFTDTQYF.

About this clonotype: Given a much more abundant clone one base away, this may be a read error. The chain is built from TRBV12-3 or TRBV12-4 and TRBJ2-2; D possibly corresponds to TRBD2 (7 bases). This CDR3 comprises 14 residues. CDR3 sequence reads: CASSLGGDTGVLFF. The CDR3, as DNA: TGTGCCAGCAGCCTGGGGGGGGACACCGGGGTGCTGTTTTTT.

This clonotype was observed a handful of times. The genes are TRBV14 and TRBJ2-3; no firm D call. V was trimmed by 3 bases and J by 3 bases, leaving 10 bases between them. CDR1 and CDR2 (germline): SGHDN, FVKESK. The CDR3 contains 14 residues. This chain's CDR3 is CASSHFDGTDTQYF. The CDR3 DNA is TGTGCCAGCAGCCACTTCGACGGGACAGATACGCAGTATTTT. Based on the CDR3 plus reference TRBV14 and TRBJ2-3, the full variable domain is EAGVTQFPSHSVIEKGQTVTLRCDPISGHDNLYWYRRVMGKEIKFLLHFVKESKQDESGMPNNRFLAERTGGTYSTLKVQPAELEDSGVYFCASSHFDGTDTQYFGPGTRLTVL.

This clonotype came up many times. The chain carries TRBV10-3 and TRBJ1-1, with D possibly matching TRBD1 (6 bases). Per the germline V gene, CDR1 is ENHRY and CDR2 is SYGVKD. The CDR3 loop spans 18 amino acids. V dropped 0 bases and J dropped 0 bases, with 17 bases sitting between them. The CDR3 spells CAISESDRGGNMNTEAFF. As DNA, the CDR3 is TGTGCCATCAGTGAGTCCGACCGGGGGGGCAACATGAACACTGAAGCTTTCTTT.

In its sample, this clonotype was seen a few times. This may be a read error, as it is one base from a much larger clone. The chain uses TRBV9 and TRBJ1-1; maybe TRBD1 (6 bases). Germline CDR1 SGDLS, CDR2 YYNGEE. Trimming pared 0 bases from V and 0 bases from J, leaving 6 bases between. The CDR3 totals 14 residues. This CDR3 reads CASSVGQVNTEAFF. In DNA, the CDR3 is TGTGCCAGCAGCGTAGGACAGGTGAACACTGAAGCTTTCTTT.

The chain is built from TRBV28 and TRBJ1-6; TRBD1 agrees at 8 bases. Germline CDR1 MDHEN, CDR2 SYDVKM. CDR3 length: 15 residues. V lost 3 bases to trimming and J lost 8 bases; unmatched junction nucleotides: 6. CDR3 loop: CASSLNPGGYSPLHF. The CDR3 coding sequence is TGTGCCAGCAGTTTGAACCCAGGGGGCTATTCACCCCTCCACTTT.

The chain employs TRBV24-1 and TRBJ2-2; D possibly corresponds to TRBD1 (6 bases). The germline V and J ends were trimmed by 9 bases and 5 bases, with 15 bases remaining between them. Germline V gives CDR1 KGHDR, CDR2 SFDVKD. CDR3 size: 14 residues. The CDR3 loop reads CATSRGQKTGELFF. The CDR3 nucleotides read TGTGCCACCTCCAGGGGTCAGAAAACCGGGGAGCTGTTTTTT.

This clonotype has ten or more counts. The chain recombines TRBV7-9 with TRBJ2-7, with a tentative D call TRBD1 (5 bases). This CDR3 has 12 residues. V gave up 3 bases and J gave up 6 bases, with 9 bases separating them. CDR1 is SEHNR, CDR2 FQNEAQ, per germline (reference sequence). In DNA, the CDR3 is TGTGCCAGCAGCTTCCCCAGGGCCGAGCAGTACTTC. Its translation is CASSFPRAEQYF.

The V gene is TRBV20-1, the J gene TRBJ2-2; 8 bases are a match to TRBD2. Germline CDR1 is DFQATT and CDR2 is SNEGSKA (reference sequence). The length of the CDR3 is 14 residues. V shed 5 bases and J 10 bases; nucleotides not matched to a gene: 12. CDR3 in amino acids: CSALQIIAGSELFF. CDR3 bases: TGCAGTGCTCTACAAATCATAGCGGGATCGGAGCTGTTTTTT.

This clonotype was seen ten or more times. The chain employs TRBV11-2 and TRBJ2-2, with D possibly being TRBD1 or TRBD2 (6 bases each). V dropped 5 bases and J dropped 2 bases, with 15 bases sitting between them. Germline assignment: CDR1 SGHAT and CDR2 FQNNGV. This CDR3 is 16 amino acids long. The CDR3 reads CASSHRRDINTGELFF. The CDR3 nucleotides read TGTGCCAGCAGCCACCGGAGGGACATAAACACCGGGGAGCTGTTTTTT.

This clonotype has more than one count but fewer than ten. The chain joins TRBV28 to TRBJ2-7, with no clear D. The CDR3 contains 12 residues. Trimming shortened V by 4 bases and J by 3 bases, and 7 bases separated the two germline ends. The V gene's germline CDR1 is MDHEN and CDR2 SYDVKM. The CDR3 DNA reads TGTGCCAGCAGTTCAATTGGCTACGAGCAGTACTTC. Its translation: CASSSIGYEQYF.

In its sample, this clonotype was seen a few times. V gene TRBV20-1 combines with J gene TRBJ1-5; 9 nucleotides align to TRBD1. Germline trimming cut 0 bases from V and 3 bases from J; bases unmatched to any gene: 3. The CDR3 has 15 amino acids. Germline CDR1 and CDR2: DFQATT and SNEGSKA (reference sequence). The CDR3 bases are TGCAGTGCTAGAGATACAGGGGGCTTCAATCAGCCCCAGCATTTT. It translates to CSARDTGGFNQPQHF.

The rearrangement links TRBV12-3 or TRBV12-4 to TRBJ2-1, with D perhaps matching TRBD1 (5 bases). The CDR3 has 15 residues. V dropped 3 bases and J dropped 0 bases, with 9 bases sitting between them. The CDR3 region is CASSFQGVSYNEQFF. The DNA for the CDR3 is TGTGCCAGCAGTTTTCAAGGGGTCTCCTACAATGAGCAGTTCTTC.

With respect to this clonotype: A much larger clone lies a single base off, so this may be a read error. DNA for the CDR3: TGTGCCAGCAGCCAAGACCGGAAGGGTGACTACGCCTTC. It is translated as CASSQDRKGDYAF. This chain links TRBV4-1 with TRBJ1-2; no clear D gene. Germline V gene data show CDR1 as MGHRA and CDR2 as YSYEKL. This CDR3 is 13 amino acids long.

The table lists this clonotype with many counts. The chain joins TRBV7-9 to TRBJ2-1, with D perhaps given as TRBD1 or TRBD2 (5 bases each). Germline V lookup: CDR1 SEHNR, CDR2 FQNEAQ (reference sequence). This CDR3 has 13 residues. V was shortened by 3 bases and J by 15 bases, with 18 bases between the two germline ends. CDR3 sequence (DNA): TGTGCCAGCAGCTTGACCGAGGGACGCTCCCCGTTCTTC. Amino acids: CASSLTEGRSPFF.

This clonotype was counted only a few times. The CDR3 DNA sequence: TGTGCCAGCAGCCCTCCAGGGAGGGGGAGAGAAGGCTATGGCTACACCTTC. Translated: CASSPPGRGREGYGYTF. V usage is TRBV7-9 and J usage is TRBJ1-2; a possible D gene is TRBD1 (6 bases). There are 17 residues in the CDR3. Germline V gene sequence: CDR1 SEHNR, CDR2 FQNEAQ (reference sequence). Between the trimmed V and J ends, which lost 5 bases and 4 bases, there was a span of 23 bases.

At least ten counts were recorded for this clonotype. The V call is TRBV15, the J call TRBJ2-7, with D unresolved. This CDR3 has 15 residues. Germline CDR1 reads LNHNV; CDR2 reads YYDKDF (reference sequence). Trimming stripped 0 bases from V and 3 bases from J, with 12 bases between. This CDR3 is CATSREFGVDYEQYF. As DNA, the CDR3 is TGTGCCACCAGCAGAGAGTTTGGAGTCGACTACGAGCAGTACTTC.

With respect to this clonotype: Being one base from a much bigger clone, this may be a read error. The chain employs TRBV5-5 and TRBJ2-1; D ambiguous. There are 13 residues in the CDR3. CDR1 is SGHKS, CDR2 YYEKEE, per germline (reference sequence). This chain's CDR3 is CTSSFAHTYEQFF. The CDR3 DNA follows: TGTACCAGCAGCTTTGCCCATACATATGAGCAGTTCTTC.

This clonotype was detected ten times or more. The genes are TRBV12-3 or TRBV12-4 and TRBJ2-1; 9 nucleotides line up with TRBD1. The V and J ends lost 9 bases and 7 bases, in that order; junction bases with no gene match: 10. This CDR3 has 14 amino acids. The CDR3 is CASVVGTGINEQFF. CDR3 DNA sequence: TGTGCCAGTGTCGTGGGGACAGGGATAAATGAGCAGTTCTTC.

V and J are TRBV7-2 and TRBJ1-1, with unresolved D. The germline V gene has CDR1 SGHTA and CDR2 FQGNSA. The CDR3 contains 14 residues. Trimming cost V 3 bases and J 10 bases, with 18 bases left between them. As DNA, the CDR3 is TGTGCCAGCAGCTTTCTCCGTTACTCTAAGGCAGCTTTCTTT. This gives the protein CASSFLRYSKAAFF.

This clonotype was observed many times. This chain joins TRBV7-9 and TRBJ2-2, with TRBD2 matching over 10 bases. V shed 2 bases, J shed 4 bases, and the junction held 7 bases outside the gene matches. The CDR3 sequence is 17 residues long. The germline V gene has CDR1 SEHNR and CDR2 FQNEAQ (reference sequence). CDR3 sequence reads: CASSLNWGLASTGELFF. CDR3 in DNA: TGTGCCAGCAGCTTAAATTGGGGACTAGCGTCCACCGGGGAGCTGTTTTTT.

This clonotype has a count of ten or more. The chain employs TRBV11-2 and TRBJ2-1, with a weak D call TRBD2 (5 bases). V was shortened by 3 bases and J by 7 bases, with 16 bases between the two germline ends. The CDR3 is made up of 15 amino acids. From germline, CDR1 is SGHAT and CDR2 FQNNGV. The CDR3 coding sequence is TGTGCCAGCAGCTTCCTGGGGAGTTACGGGAATGAGCAGTTCTTC. This encodes CASSFLGSYGNEQFF.

This clonotype was picked up many times. This rearrangement joins TRBV7-2 to TRBJ1-6; no clear D gene. Looked up from germline, CDR1 is SGHTA and CDR2 is FQGNSA. With 1 base removed from V and 7 bases from J, the gap between germline ends came to 11 bases. This CDR3 comprises 15 residues. CDR3 DNA sequence: TGTGCCAGCAGCTTAGACGGGCGGAGGAATTCACCCCTCCACTTT. Its protein is CASSLDGRRNSPLHF. The variable domain in full, completed from reference TRBV7-2 and TRBJ1-6, reads GAGVSQSPSNKVTEKGKDVELRCDPISGHTALYWYRQSLGQGLEFLIYFQGNSAPDKSGLPSDRFSAERTGGSVSTLTIQRTQQEDSAVYLCASSLDGRRNSPLHFGNGTRLTVT.

Ten or more counts support this clonotype. This chain joins TRBV7-9 and TRBJ2-3; 7 bases align to TRBD1. With V trimmed by 5 bases and J by 3 bases, 14 bases remained unmatched. The CDR3 length is 17 residues. Germline loops: CDR1 SEHNR, CDR2 FQNEAQ (reference sequence). The CDR3 reads CASSAAQRGGETDTQYF. In DNA, the CDR3 is TGTGCCAGCAGCGCCGCCCAGCGAGGGGGCGAAACAGATACGCAGTATTTT.

This clonotype appeared many times. This sequence joins TRBV7-8 and TRBJ1-6; D unclear. Trimming removed 5 bases from V and 11 bases from J, with 19 bases in between. The CDR3 has 15 residues. Germline V gives CDR1 SGHVS, CDR2 FQNEAQ. This CDR3 is CASSLRPGERPPLHF. The CDR3 nucleotides are TGTGCCAGCAGCCTAAGACCCGGGGAACGACCACCCCTCCACTTT.

Ten or more counts support this clonotype. The rearrangement joins TRBV9 to TRBJ1-1, with a weak D call TRBD1 (6 bases). V was clipped by 0 bases and J by 1 base, with 19 bases between them. CDR1 and CDR2 from the germline V gene are SGDLS and YYNGEE. The CDR3 contains 18 residues. The CDR3 DNA is TGTGCCAGCAGCGTAGATAAGGACGGGGCAGGGGAGAACACTGAAGCTTTCTTT. Amino acid sequence: CASSVDKDGAGENTEAFF.

This chain joins TRBV7-3 and TRBJ2-1; TRBD1 might be the D (6 bases). The V and J ends lost 3 bases and 10 bases respectively, with 13 bases between them. The CDR3 runs to 13 residues. Germline assignment: CDR1 SGHTA and CDR2 FQGTGA. The CDR3 DNA reads as TGTGCCAGCAGCTTGCTGGACAGTTCCGAGCAGTTCTTC. This codes for CASSLLDSSEQFF.

This clonotype was seen a few times. V gene TRBV6-2 or TRBV6-3 combines with J gene TRBJ1-2, with D unclear. Germline V gives CDR1 MNHEY, CDR2 SVGEGT. V lost 2 bases to trimming and J lost 4 bases, with 14 bases between them. This CDR3 is 15 amino acids long. The CDR3 is CASSYLGTDTYGYTF. In DNA, the CDR3 is TGTGCCAGCAGTTACCTAGGAACAGATACCTATGGCTACACCTTC.

The rearrangement joins TRBV6-4 to TRBJ1-5, with D hard to call. The CDR3 covers 16 residues. The V and J ends lost 7 bases and 5 bases respectively, with 21 bases between them. Per germline, CDR1 MRHNA and CDR2 SNTAGT. CDR3 DNA: TGTGCCAGCATCAGCCGGCCCCTAAGTCGTTATCAGCCCCAGCATTTT. This codes for CASISRPLSRYQPQHF.

This clonotype was detected ten times or more. The chain couples TRBV6-1 to TRBJ2-7; 13 bases line up with TRBD2. The germline V gene has CDR1 MNHNS and CDR2 SASEGT. V shed 4 bases, J shed 7 bases, and the junction held 7 bases outside the gene matches. The CDR3 contains 15 residues. Here the CDR3 reads CASSVTSGRAEEQYF. Written as DNA, the CDR3 is TGTGCCAGCAGTGTTACTAGCGGGAGGGCCGAAGAGCAGTACTTC.

The table lists this clonotype with a few counts. The V call is TRBV11-2, the J call TRBJ2-5; a weak D match, TRBD1 (6 bases). Germline CDR1 and CDR2: SGHAT and FQNNGV. With 2 bases removed from V and 4 bases from J, the gap between germline ends came to 20 bases. This CDR3 comprises 17 residues. The CDR3 loop is CASSLSNLGQRRETQYF. The CDR3 DNA reads as TGTGCCAGCAGCTTAAGTAACCTCGGACAGCGGCGAGAGACCCAGTACTTC.